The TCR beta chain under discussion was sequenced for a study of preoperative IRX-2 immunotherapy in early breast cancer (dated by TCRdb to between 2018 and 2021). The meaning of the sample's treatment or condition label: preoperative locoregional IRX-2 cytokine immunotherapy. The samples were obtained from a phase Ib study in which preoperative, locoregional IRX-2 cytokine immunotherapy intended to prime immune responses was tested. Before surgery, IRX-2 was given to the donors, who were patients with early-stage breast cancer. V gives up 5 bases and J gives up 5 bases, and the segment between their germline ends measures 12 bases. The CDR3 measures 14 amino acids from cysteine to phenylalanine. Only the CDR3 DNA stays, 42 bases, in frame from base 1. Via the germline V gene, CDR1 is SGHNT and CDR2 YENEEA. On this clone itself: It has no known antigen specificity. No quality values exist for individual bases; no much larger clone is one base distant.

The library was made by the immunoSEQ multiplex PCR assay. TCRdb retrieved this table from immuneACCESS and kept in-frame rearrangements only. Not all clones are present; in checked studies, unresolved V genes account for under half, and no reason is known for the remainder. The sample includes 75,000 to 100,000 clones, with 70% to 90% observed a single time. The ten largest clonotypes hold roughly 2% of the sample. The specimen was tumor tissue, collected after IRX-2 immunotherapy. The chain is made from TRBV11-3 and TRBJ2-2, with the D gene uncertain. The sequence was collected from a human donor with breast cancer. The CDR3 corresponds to CASSVSGGTGELFF. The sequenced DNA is TGTGCCAGCAGCGTTTCAGGTGGAACCGGGGAGCTGTTTTTT.